Presented here are 16 T cell receptor beta chains from one specimen sequenced in a study of beta chain features in type 1 diabetes. Reverse transcription of all isolated RNA meant that expressed TCRB transcripts were sequenced. Method: immunoSEQ multiplex PCR; TCRdb's copy keeps in-frame clones and lacks some. The sample includes 620,000 or so clones, 15% to 19% of them seen just once. The specimen sequenced was naive CD4+ T cells from blood. These receptors came from a man aged 18 to 29 in good health.

This clone was picked up a small number of times. The genes are TRBV7-9 and TRBJ1-3; D is ambiguous. This CDR3 spans 17 amino acids. The V gene's germline CDR1 is SEHNR and CDR2 FQNEAQ (reference sequence). V lost 2 bases and J 1 base, leaving 15 bases between the germline ends. The CDR3 protein is CASSLTGSGGSGNTIYF. DNA for the CDR3: TGTGCCAGCAGCTTAACCGGGTCGGGAGGTTCTGGAAACACCATATATTTT.

This rearrangement joins TRBV6-5 to TRBJ2-1, with a tentative D call TRBD2 (6 bases). This CDR3 has 14 amino acids. CDR1 and CDR2 from the germline V gene are MNHEY and SVGAGI. The germline V and J ends were trimmed by 5 bases and 0 bases, with 8 bases remaining between them. The CDR3 coding sequence is TGTGCCAGCAGTGACGGGAGCTCCTACAATGAGCAGTTCTTC. It translates to CASSDGSSYNEQFF.

In its sample, this clone was seen once. The chain couples TRBV5-6 to TRBJ2-1; a possible D gene is TRBD2 (6 bases). Germline values: CDR1 SGHDT, CDR2 YYEEEE. Trimming shortened V by 3 bases and J by 10 bases, and 14 bases separated the two germline ends. There are 13 residues in the CDR3. CDR3 DNA sequence: TGTGCCAGCAGCTCAGAAACCGGGAGAGAGCAGTTCTTC. Translation gives CASSSETGREQFF.

There are a few counts of this clone. V and J are TRBV18 and TRBJ1-1; the D is unclear. There are 16 residues in the CDR3. The V gene lost 2 bases and the J gene lost 0 bases, with 13 bases spanning the gap. Germline V lookup: CDR1 KGHSH, CDR2 LQKENI. CDR3: CASSPIADAVNTEAFF. For the CDR3, the DNA is TGTGCCAGCTCACCAATAGCTGATGCGGTGAACACTGAAGCTTTCTTT.

J is TRBJ2-7 and V is TRBV5-1; no firm D call. This CDR3 has 15 residues. Between the trimmed V and J ends, which lost 0 bases and 1 base, there was a span of 11 bases. The germline gives CDR1 SGHRS, CDR2 YFSETQ. The CDR3: CASSLEGARSYEQYF. The DNA for the CDR3 is TGCGCCAGCAGCTTGGAGGGCGCGCGGTCCTACGAGCAGTACTTC. The full variable domain, completed using reference TRBV5-1 and TRBJ2-7, is KAGVTQTPRYLIKTRGQQVTLSCSPISGHRSVSWYQQTPGQGLQFLFEYFSETQRNKGNFPGRFSGRQFSNSRSEMNVSTLELGDSALYLCASSLEGARSYEQYFGPGTRLTVT.

The gene calls are TRBV6-4 and TRBJ2-1, with TRBD2 identical over 12 bases. The CDR3 has 15 amino acids. Germline V CDR1 and CDR2: MRHNA, SNTAGT. V lost 5 bases and J lost 8; bases outside the gene matches: 7. The CDR3: CASSTRLAGEHEQFF. CDR3 DNA: TGTGCCAGCAGTACGCGACTAGCGGGAGAACATGAGCAGTTCTTC.

This chain joins TRBV5-4 and TRBJ1-1; D might be TRBD1 (6 bases). The CDR3 runs to 13 residues. Trimming took 7 bases from V and 3 from J, leaving 13 bases between them. Germline CDR1 SGHNT, CDR2 YYREEE (reference sequence). The CDR3 sequence is CASGGGLDTEAFF. The CDR3 coding sequence is TGTGCCAGCGGGGGCGGTTTGGACACTGAAGCTTTCTTT.

There are a few counts of this clone. V and J are TRBV27 and TRBJ2-1; 12 nucleotides agree with TRBD2. CDR1 is MNHEY, CDR2 SMNVEV, per germline (reference sequence). Trimming cost V 2 bases and J 5 bases; bases outside gene matches: 4. This CDR3 has 16 amino acids. CDR3 sequence (DNA): TGTGCCAGCAGTTTAGAACTAGCGGGGGGACACAATGAGCAGTTCTTC. This codes for CASSLELAGGHNEQFF.

CDR3 nucleotides: TGTGCCAGCAGTGATGCAGGGATGAACACTGAAGCTTTCTTT. This translates into CASSDAGMNTEAFF. The chain carries TRBV6-1 and TRBJ1-1, with D possibly TRBD1 on 5 matching bases. This CDR3 is built from 14 residues. The germline V gene encodes CDR1 MNHNS and CDR2 SASEGT. The ends were cut back, 3 bases at V and 0 bases at J, with 8 bases in the middle.

In this sample, this clone turned up a few times. The J gene is TRBJ2-7, the V gene TRBV28; D is tentatively TRBD1 or TRBD2 (5 bases each). V lost 6 bases, J lost 0 bases, and 15 bases lay in between. This CDR3 has 15 amino acids. CDR1 and CDR2 from the germline V gene are MDHEN and SYDVKM. The CDR3 protein is CASSRRDAASYEQYF. CDR3 nucleotide sequence: TGTGCCAGCAGCCGCCGGGACGCAGCCTCCTACGAGCAGTACTTC.

The chain uses TRBV5-8 and TRBJ1-2; 12 bases align to TRBD1. V trimming: 3 bases; J trimming: 8 bases; junction bases outside the gene matches: 8. This CDR3 is built from 15 residues. Germline V gives CDR1 SGHTS, CDR2 YDEGEE. The CDR3 reads CASSSAGQGAGGYTF. The DNA of the CDR3 is TGTGCCAGCAGCTCCGCGGGACAGGGGGCCGGGGGCTACACCTTC.

The rearrangement joins TRBV7-6 to TRBJ2-5, with 8 bases that match TRBD2. Trimming at V came to 1 base and at J to 1 base, leaving 8 bases not matched to a gene. CDR3 length: 17 amino acids. Germline V lookup: CDR1 SGHVS, CDR2 FNYEAQ. This chain's CDR3 is CASSLGLIAGTQETQYF. Written as DNA, the CDR3 is TGTGCCAGCAGCTTAGGATTGATAGCGGGGACCCAAGAGACCCAGTACTTC.

The genes are TRBV6-1 and TRBJ1-6; possible D gene TRBD1, 6 bases. The germline V gene has CDR1 MNHNS and CDR2 SASEGT. The CDR3 is 13 amino acids. V lost 7 bases to trimming and J lost 9 bases, with 13 bases between them. The DNA for the CDR3 is TGTGCCAGCAAGGCAGGGGAGAGTTCACCCCTCCACTTT. It translates to CASKAGESSPLHF.

The chain combines TRBV29-1 with TRBJ2-5, with 7 bases lining up with TRBD2. This CDR3 contains 12 residues. From germline, CDR1 is SQVTM and CDR2 ANQGSEA. The V segment lost 6 bases and the J segment 9 bases; nucleotides outside the gene matches: 10. The CDR3 reads CSVAWGREAQYF. CDR3 nucleotides: TGCAGCGTGGCCTGGGGACGGGAGGCCCAGTACTTC.

CDR3 region: CASRYQGTVTYEQYF. For the CDR3, the DNA is TGTGCCAGCAGATACCAGGGGACGGTAACCTACGAGCAGTACTTC. The V and J genes are TRBV6-5 and TRBJ2-7; D is possibly TRBD1 (6 bases). This CDR3 region has 15 residues. Germline CDR1 MNHEY, CDR2 SVGAGI. Trimming removed 6 bases from V and 2 bases from J, with 17 bases in between.

The chain employs TRBV28 and TRBJ2-7; D gene ambiguous. The length of the CDR3 is 12 residues. The germline V gene has CDR1 MDHEN and CDR2 SYDVKM. V was shortened by 3 bases and J by 4 bases, with 7 bases between the two germline ends. The CDR3 sequence: CASSFVGYEQYF. CDR3 DNA sequence: TGTGCCAGCAGTTTTGTGGGTTACGAGCAGTACTTC.